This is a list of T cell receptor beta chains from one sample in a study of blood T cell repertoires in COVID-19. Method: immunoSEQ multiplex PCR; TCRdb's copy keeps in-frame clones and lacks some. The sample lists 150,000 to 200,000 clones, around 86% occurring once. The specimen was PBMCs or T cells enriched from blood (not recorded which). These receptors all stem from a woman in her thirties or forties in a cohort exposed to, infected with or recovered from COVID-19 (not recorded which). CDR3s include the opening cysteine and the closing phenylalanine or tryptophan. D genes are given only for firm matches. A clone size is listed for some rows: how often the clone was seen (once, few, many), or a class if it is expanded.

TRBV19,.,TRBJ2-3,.,TGTGCCAGTAGTATTCTCCTCACAGATACGCAGTATTTT,CASSILLTDTQYF
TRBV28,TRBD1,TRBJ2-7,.,TGTGCCAGCAGTTTCCCTGGGACAGGCTACGAGCAGTACTTC,CASSFPGTGYEQYF
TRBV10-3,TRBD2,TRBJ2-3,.,TGTGCCGCGGTAGCGGGGGGGCCCCCAGATACGCAGTATTTT,CAAVAGGPPDTQYF
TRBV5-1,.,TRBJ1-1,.,TGCGCCAGCAGATTGGAAGGGGACACTGAAGCTTTCTTT,CASRLEGDTEAFF
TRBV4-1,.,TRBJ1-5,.,TGCGCCAGCAGCCCAGCACAGAACAATCAGCCCCAGCATTTT,CASSPAQNNQPQHF
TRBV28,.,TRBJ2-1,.,TGTGCCAGCAGTTTAAGAGGGGAGCAGTTCTTC,CASSLRGEQFF
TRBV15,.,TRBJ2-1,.,TGTGCCACCAGCAGAGATCGTCTCTTGACTAGGCAGTTCTTC,CATSRDRLLTRQFF
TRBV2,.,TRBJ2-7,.,TGTGCCAGCAGTGACGGCGGCTCCTACGAGCAGTACTTC,CASSDGGSYEQYF
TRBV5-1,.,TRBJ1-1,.,TGCGCCAGCAGCTTGTTGGGGGGGCTCACTGAAGCTTTCTTT,CASSLLGGLTEAFF
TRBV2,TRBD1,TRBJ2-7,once,TGTGCCAGCAGTGACAGGGGGCGCCCCTACGAGCAGTACTTC,CASSDRGRPYEQYF
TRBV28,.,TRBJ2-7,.,TGTGCCAGCAGTTTTGAGACCTACGAGCAGTACTTC,CASSFETYEQYF
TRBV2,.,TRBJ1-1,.,TGTGCCAGCAGTGCGGGGACTGAAGCTTTCTTT,CASSAGTEAFF
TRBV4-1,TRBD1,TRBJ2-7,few,TGCGCCAGCAGCCTTAGGGACAGCTCCTACGAGCAGTACTTC,CASSLRDSSYEQYF
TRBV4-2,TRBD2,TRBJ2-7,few,TGTGCCAGCAGCCAAGAGGTGGCTAGCGGCTACGACGAGCAGTACTTC,CASSQEVASGYDEQYF
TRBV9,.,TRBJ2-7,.,TGTGCCAGCAGCCCTACTGGCGGGGCCACCTACGAGCAGTACTTC,CASSPTGGATYEQYF
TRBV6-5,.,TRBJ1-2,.,TGTGCCAGCAGTTACACCGGTCCTCCCTATGGCTACACCTTC,CASSYTGPPYGYTF
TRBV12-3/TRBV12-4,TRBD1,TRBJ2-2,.,TGTGCCAGCAGTGACAGGGGGCCCGGGGAGCTGTTTTTT,CASSDRGPGELFF
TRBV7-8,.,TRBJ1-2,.,TGTGCCAGCAGCTCCCGGGACGGGGGGCGGTATGGCTACACCTTC,CASSSRDGGRYGYTF
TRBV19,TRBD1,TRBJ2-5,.,TGTGCCAGTAGTCGGACAGGGGATGCAGAGACCCAGTACTTC,CASSRTGDAETQYF
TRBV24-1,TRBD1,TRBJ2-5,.,TGTGCCACCAGACGGACAGGAGGAGAGACCCAGTACTTC,CATRRTGGETQYF
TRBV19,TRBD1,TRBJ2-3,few,TGTGCCAGTAGTATAACCGGGACAGGGGTCACAGATACGCAGTATTTT,CASSITGTGVTDTQYF
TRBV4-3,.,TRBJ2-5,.,TGCGCCAGCAGCCAAGATCCAGGGCGGGAGACCCAGTACTTC,CASSQDPGRETQYF
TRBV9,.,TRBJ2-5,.,TGTGCCAGCAGCGTAGGGACAGATGGGGAGACCCAGTACTTC,CASSVGTDGETQYF
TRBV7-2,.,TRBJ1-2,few,TGTGCCAGCAGCTTGGCTTCGGAGGGGCTCCATGGCTACACCTTC,CASSLASEGLHGYTF
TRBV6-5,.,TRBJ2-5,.,TGTGCCAGCAGTTACAAATGGAGGCAGATCGGGGAGACCCAGTACTTC,CASSYKWRQIGETQYF
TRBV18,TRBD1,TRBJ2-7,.,TGTGCCAGCTCACCTGGGACAGGGGGCCGGTACGAGCAGTACTTC,CASSPGTGGRYEQYF
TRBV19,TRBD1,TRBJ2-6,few,TGTGCCAGTAGTATAGATCATACAGGGGTCCGACCTGGGGCCAACGTCCTGACTTTC,CASSIDHTGVRPGANVLTF
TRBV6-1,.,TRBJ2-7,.,TGTGCCAGCAGTGAAGACAGGATCCACGAGCAGTACTTC,CASSEDRIHEQYF
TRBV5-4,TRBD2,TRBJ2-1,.,TGTGCCAGCAGCCCGGGACTAGCGGGGAGAACTGAGCAGTTCTTC,CASSPGLAGRTEQFF
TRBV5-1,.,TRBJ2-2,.,TGCGCCAGCAGCGTGACAGCGACCGGGGAGCTGTTTTTT,CASSVTATGELFF
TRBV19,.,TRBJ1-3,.,TGTGCCAGTAGTCCAGGGGCTGGCTCTGGAAACACCATATATTTT,CASSPGAGSGNTIYF
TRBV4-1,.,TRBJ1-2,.,TGCGCCAGCAGCCAAGGGCTTATCTATGGCTACACCTTC,CASSQGLIYGYTF
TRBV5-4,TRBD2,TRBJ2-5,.,TGTGCCAGCAGCTTAACTAGCGGGAGGGCCGAGACCCAGTACTTC,CASSLTSGRAETQYF
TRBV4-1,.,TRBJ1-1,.,TGCGCCAGCAGCCTTACCCAGTACACTGAAGCTTTCTTT,CASSLTQYTEAFF
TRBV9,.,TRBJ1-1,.,TGTGCCAGCAGCGCCGGGACTGCGAACACTGAAGCTTTCTTT,CASSAGTANTEAFF
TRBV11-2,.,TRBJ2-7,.,TGTGCCAGCACCTATCTTGCGCGCGGGGCCTACGAGCAGTACTTC,CASTYLARGAYEQYF
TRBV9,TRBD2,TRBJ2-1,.,TGTGCCAGCAGCGTAGGGGCGGGGGTCTACAATGAGCAGTTCTTC,CASSVGAGVYNEQFF
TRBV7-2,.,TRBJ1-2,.,TGTGCCAGCAGCCCTAAGCCGGGACATAGAATCACCTTC,CASSPKPGHRITF
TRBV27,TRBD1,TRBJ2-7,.,TGTGCCAGCAGTCCGCGACAGGGTACCTACGAGCAGTACTTC,CASSPRQGTYEQYF
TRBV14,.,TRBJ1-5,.,TGTGCCAGCAGCCAGAGAGAATCACAGGGTAAGGGTCAGCCCCAGCATTTT,CASSQRESQGKGQPQHF
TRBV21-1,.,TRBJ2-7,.,TGTGCCAGCAGCTGGGGACAGGCCCTTTTTTCCTACGAGCAGTACTTC,CASSWGQALFSYEQYF
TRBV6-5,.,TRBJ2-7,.,TGTGCCGCAGGGACTCTCTACGAGCAGTACTTC,CAAGTLYEQYF